Here is one T cell receptor (beta chain) with its context. Method: immunoSEQ multiplex PCR; TCRdb's copy keeps in-frame clones and lacks some. Among 100,000 to 150,000 clones listed, 92% were seen once. This entry belongs to a study of control samples from healthy donors and cancer patients. Germline CDR1 and CDR2: SGHRS and YFSETQ. Trimming took off 3 bases at V and 2 bases at J, with 9 bases between the two ends. The CDR3 loop spans 13 amino acids. The rearrangement uses TRBV5-1 and TRBJ2-7; the D gene is possibly TRBD2 (5 bases). The sample comprised blood. The receptor comes from a woman between 50 and 59 years old in good health. CDR3 nucleotides: TGCGCCAGCAGCTACCCGGGAACCTACGAGCAGTACTTC. Amino acids: CASSYPGTYEQYF.